Each of the 9 T cell receptor beta chains below was sequenced from the same sample in a study of shared clonotypes between healthy human individuals. Using immunoSEQ multiplex PCR, the repertoire was profiled, and TCRdb retains in-frame clones only, with some absent. The data hold over a million clones, with approximately 96% observed a single time. Material: naive CD4+ T cells sorted from blood. The sample's subset: CD45RA+ positively selected. The origin of the receptors is a man aged 25 to 40 in good health.

The chain is built from TRBV11-2 and TRBJ2-3, with TRBD1 matching 7 bases. Unmatched junction bases numbered 6, after V lost 4 bases and J lost 2 bases. Germline V CDR1 and CDR2: SGHAT, FQNNGV. This CDR3 spans 15 amino acids. In DNA, the CDR3 is TGTGCCAGCAGCTATCCGACAGGGAACACAGATACGCAGTATTTT. Translation gives CASSYPTGNTDTQYF.

The count of this clone is one. The rearrangement links TRBV7-9 to TRBJ2-1; the match to TRBD2 covers 7 bases. The V gene end was trimmed by 5 bases and the J gene end by 9 bases; junction bases not matched to a gene: 13. CDR3 length equals 15 residues. Germline CDR1 is SEHNR and CDR2 is FQNEAQ (reference sequence). The CDR3 coding sequence is TGTGCCAGCAGCCCGCCGTCGGCGGGAGCTAGTGAGCAGTTCTTC. It yields the protein CASSPPSAGASEQFF. The complete variable domain, with remaining parts taken from reference TRBV7-9 and TRBJ2-1, reads DTGVSQNPRHKITKRGQNVTFRCDPISEHNRLYWYRQTLGQGPEFLTYFQNEAQLEKSRLLSDRFSAERPKGSFSTLEIQRTEQGDSAMYLCASSPPSAGASEQFFGPGTRLTVL.

The chain uses TRBV5-5 and TRBJ1-4; 7 bases are a match to TRBD1. The length of the CDR3 is 16 residues. Germline V gene sequence: CDR1 SGHKS, CDR2 YYEKEE (reference sequence). The ends lost 4 bases at V and 7 bases at J; junction bases unmatched: 13. The CDR3 region is CASSTEGGQVSEKLFF. The CDR3 DNA is TGTGCCAGCAGCACGGAGGGCGGACAGGTGAGTGAAAAACTGTTTTTT. The full variable domain, rest sourced from reference TRBV5-5 and TRBJ1-4, is DAGVTQSPTHLIKTRGQQVTLRCSPISGHKSVSWYQQVLGQGPQFIFQYYEKEERGRGNFPDRFSARQFPNYSSELNVNALLLGDSALYLCASSTEGGQVSEKLFFGSGTQLSVL.

The rearrangement joins TRBV9 to TRBJ2-2, with no clear D. The V and J ends lost 0 bases and 1 base respectively, with 4 bases between them. CDR1 and CDR2 from the germline V gene are SGDLS and YYNGEE. The CDR3 has 14 residues. The CDR3 is CASSVVKNTGELFF. The CDR3 region has the DNA TGTGCCAGCAGCGTAGTCAAGAACACCGGGGAGCTGTTTTTT.

The genes are TRBV28 and TRBJ1-5; TRBD1 agrees at 8 bases. Losses at the gene ends were 7 bases for V and 6 bases for J; bases not matched to a gene: 8. CDR3 length: 14 residues. Germline CDR1 and CDR2: MDHEN and SYDVKM. The CDR3 coding sequence is TGTGCCAGCATACAGGGGGGTGGAAGTCAGCCCCAGCATTTT. Protein sequence: CASIQGGGSQPQHF.

In its sample, this clone was seen once. The V and J genes are TRBV9 and TRBJ2-4, with 8 bases identical to TRBD1. CDR3 length equals 16 residues. The V gene end was trimmed by 3 bases and the J gene end by 5 bases; junction bases not matched to a gene: 10. CDR1 is SGDLS, CDR2 YYNGEE, per germline. In DNA, the CDR3 is TGTGCCAGCAGCGGAGGCATGACAGGGGCGGAAAACATTCAGTACTTC. This sequence encodes CASSGGMTGAENIQYF.

The rearrangement uses TRBV11-2 and TRBJ2-1, with D possibly being TRBD1 (6 bases). The germline V and J ends were trimmed by 5 bases and 8 bases, with 13 bases remaining between them. Germline CDR1 and CDR2: SGHAT and FQNNGV. The CDR3 extends over 13 amino acids. The CDR3 is CASSHVRGHEQFF. CDR3 DNA: TGTGCCAGCAGCCATGTCAGGGGCCATGAGCAGTTCTTC.

This clone appeared once. V usage is TRBV6-1 and J usage is TRBJ1-1; D gene uncertain. The CDR3 is 13 amino acids. The V end lost 3 bases, the J end lost 9 bases, and 14 bases lay between the germline ends. Germline CDR1 and CDR2: MNHNS and SASEGT. CDR3 sequence reads: CASSERFGVKAFF. The CDR3 DNA reads TGTGCCAGCAGTGAGAGGTTTGGGGTTAAAGCTTTCTTT.

The chain combines TRBV15 with TRBJ1-2; 11 bases map to TRBD1. The V gene end was trimmed by 3 bases and the J gene end by 8 bases; junction bases not matched to a gene: 5. The germline gives CDR1 LNHNV, CDR2 YYDKDF (reference sequence). The CDR3 length is 14 residues. The CDR3 DNA reads as TGTGCCACCAGCAGGGGGACAGGGGGATTCGGCTACACCTTC. Protein: CATSRGTGGFGYTF.